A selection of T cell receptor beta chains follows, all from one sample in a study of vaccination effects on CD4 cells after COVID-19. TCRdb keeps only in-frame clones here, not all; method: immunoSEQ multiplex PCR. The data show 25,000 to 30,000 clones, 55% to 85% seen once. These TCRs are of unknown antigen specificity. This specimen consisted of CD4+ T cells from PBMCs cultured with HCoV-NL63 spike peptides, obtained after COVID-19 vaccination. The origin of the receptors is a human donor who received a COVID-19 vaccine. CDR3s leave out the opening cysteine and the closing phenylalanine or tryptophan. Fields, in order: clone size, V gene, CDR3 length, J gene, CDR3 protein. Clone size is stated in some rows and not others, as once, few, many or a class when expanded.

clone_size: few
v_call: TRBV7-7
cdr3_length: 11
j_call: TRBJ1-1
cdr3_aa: ASSYTRGTEAF

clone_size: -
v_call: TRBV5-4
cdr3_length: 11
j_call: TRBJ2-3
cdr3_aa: ASSGDNTDTQY

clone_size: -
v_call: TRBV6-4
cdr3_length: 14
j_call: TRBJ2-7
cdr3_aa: ASSDQRGLSGREQY

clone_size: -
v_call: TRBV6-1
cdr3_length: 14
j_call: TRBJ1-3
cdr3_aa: ASSERGQGTGNTIY

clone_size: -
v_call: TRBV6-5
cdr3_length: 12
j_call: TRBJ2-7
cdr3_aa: ASRDPGQAYEQY

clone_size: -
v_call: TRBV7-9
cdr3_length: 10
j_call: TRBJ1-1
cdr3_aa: ASSLVSPEAF

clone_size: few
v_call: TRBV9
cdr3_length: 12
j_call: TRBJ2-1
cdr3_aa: ASSVGLAHNEQF

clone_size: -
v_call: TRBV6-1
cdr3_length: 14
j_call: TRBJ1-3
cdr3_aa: ASSDKRHLTGNTIY

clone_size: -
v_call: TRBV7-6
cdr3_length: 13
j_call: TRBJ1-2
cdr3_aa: ASSSPDNPRSGYT

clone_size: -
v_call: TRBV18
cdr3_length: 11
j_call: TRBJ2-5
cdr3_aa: ASSPGVEETQY

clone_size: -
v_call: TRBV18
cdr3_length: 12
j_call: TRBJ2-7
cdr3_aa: ASSPAALRSEQY

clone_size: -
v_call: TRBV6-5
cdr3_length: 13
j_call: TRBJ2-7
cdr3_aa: ASSGTGETLYEQY

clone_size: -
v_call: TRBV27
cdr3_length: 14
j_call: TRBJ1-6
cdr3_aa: ASSLSAVMGNSPLH

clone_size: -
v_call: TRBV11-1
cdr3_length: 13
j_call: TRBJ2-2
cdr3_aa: ASSPGQGAAGELF

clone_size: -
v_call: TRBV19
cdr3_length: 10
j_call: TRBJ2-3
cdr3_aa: ASSIPTDTQY

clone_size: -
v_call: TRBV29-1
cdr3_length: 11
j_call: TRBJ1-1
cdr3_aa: SVEGQGATEAF

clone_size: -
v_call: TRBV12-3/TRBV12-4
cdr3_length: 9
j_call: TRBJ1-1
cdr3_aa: ASSLGTEAF

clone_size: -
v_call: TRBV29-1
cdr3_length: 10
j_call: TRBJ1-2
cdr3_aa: SDLTQEYGYT

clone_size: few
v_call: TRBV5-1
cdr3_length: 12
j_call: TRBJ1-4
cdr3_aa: ASSEGQAHEKLF

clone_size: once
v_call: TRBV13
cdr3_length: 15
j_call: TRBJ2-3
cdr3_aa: ASSAYWVGSRTDTQY

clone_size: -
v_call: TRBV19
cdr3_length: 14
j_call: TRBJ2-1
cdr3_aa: ASRTRGGLSYNEQF

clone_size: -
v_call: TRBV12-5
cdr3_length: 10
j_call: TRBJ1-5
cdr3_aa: ASGSGNQPQH

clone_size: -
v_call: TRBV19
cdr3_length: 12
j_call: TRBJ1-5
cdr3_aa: ASSFEGGVQPQH

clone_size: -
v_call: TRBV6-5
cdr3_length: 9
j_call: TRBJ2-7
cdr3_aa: ASTKGGEQY

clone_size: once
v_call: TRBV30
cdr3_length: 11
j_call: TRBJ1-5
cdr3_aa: AWSGTADQPQH

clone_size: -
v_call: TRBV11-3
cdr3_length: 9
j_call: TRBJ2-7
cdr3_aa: ASSDAYEQY

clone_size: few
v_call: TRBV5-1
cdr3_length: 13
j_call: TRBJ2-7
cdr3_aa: ASSITGTASYEQY

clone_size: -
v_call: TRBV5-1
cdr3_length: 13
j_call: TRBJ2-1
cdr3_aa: ASSLDLAGDSEQF

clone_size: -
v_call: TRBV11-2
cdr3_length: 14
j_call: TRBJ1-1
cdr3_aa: ASSLDGTGGRTEAF

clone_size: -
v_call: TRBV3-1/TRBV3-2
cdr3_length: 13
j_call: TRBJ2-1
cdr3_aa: ASSPTAGSTNEQF

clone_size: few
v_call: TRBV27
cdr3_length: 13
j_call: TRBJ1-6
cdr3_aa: ASSSTRGWNSPLH

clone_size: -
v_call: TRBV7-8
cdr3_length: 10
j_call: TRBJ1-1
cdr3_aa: ASSSDRHEAF

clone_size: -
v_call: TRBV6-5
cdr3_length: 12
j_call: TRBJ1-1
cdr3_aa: ASSYRTGNTEAF

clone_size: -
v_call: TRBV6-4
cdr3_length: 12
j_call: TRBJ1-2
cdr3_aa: ASSRTGTNYGYT

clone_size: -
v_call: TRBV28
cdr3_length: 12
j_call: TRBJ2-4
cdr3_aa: ASRSSGGGNIQY

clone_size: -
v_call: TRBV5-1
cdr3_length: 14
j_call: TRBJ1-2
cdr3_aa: ASSLEGGTGAYGYT

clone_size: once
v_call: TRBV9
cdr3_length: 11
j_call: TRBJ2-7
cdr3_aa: ASSGRGSYEQY

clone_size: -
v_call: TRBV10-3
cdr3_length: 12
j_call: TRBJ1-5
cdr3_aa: AISGQGGGQPQH

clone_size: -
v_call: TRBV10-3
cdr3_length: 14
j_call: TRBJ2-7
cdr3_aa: ATDLDDRGIPYEQY

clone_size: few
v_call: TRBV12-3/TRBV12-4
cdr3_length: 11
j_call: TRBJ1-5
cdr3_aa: ASSLRAAQPQH

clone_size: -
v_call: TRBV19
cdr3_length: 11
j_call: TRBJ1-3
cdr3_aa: ASNDGPGNTIY

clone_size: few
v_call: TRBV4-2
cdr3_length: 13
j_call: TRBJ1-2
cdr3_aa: ASSQTGGQEYGYT

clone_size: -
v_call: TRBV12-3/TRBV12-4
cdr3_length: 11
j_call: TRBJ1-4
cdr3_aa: ASRRATNEKLF

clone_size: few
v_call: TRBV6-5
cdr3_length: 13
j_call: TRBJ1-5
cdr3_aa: ASSYAQGSDQPQH

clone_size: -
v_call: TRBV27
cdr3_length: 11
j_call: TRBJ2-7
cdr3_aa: ASRREGRGEQY

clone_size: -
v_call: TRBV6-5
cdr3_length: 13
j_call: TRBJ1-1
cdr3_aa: ASWYRGVRNTEAF

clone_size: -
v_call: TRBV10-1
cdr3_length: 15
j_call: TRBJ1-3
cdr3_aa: ASSDRRVGGSGNTIY

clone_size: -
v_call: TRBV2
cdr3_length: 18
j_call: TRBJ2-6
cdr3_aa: ASSERPRLAGFSGANVLT

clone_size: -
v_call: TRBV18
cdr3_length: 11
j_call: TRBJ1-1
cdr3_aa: ASSPGMNTEAF

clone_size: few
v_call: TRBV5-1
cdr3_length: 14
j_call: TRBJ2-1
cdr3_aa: ASSRNRDPSYNEQF

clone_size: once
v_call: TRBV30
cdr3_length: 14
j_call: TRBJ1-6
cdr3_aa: AWSVSRAGGNSPLH

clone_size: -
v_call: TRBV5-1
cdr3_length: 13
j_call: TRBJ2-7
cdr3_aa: ASSSDLGHFYEQY

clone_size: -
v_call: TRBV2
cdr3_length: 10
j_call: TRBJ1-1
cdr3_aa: ASSRTGDWAF

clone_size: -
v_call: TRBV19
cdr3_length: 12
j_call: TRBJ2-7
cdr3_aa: ASSAQAGTYEQY